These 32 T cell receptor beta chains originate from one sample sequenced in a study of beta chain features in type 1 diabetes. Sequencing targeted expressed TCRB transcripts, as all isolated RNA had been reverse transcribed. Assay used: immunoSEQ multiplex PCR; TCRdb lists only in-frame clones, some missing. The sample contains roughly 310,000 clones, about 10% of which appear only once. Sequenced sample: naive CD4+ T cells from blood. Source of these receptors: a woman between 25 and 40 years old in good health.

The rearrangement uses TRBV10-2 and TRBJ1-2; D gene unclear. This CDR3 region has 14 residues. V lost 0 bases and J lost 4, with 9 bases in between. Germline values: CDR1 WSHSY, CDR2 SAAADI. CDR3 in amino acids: CASSESAIAYGYTF. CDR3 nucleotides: TGCGCCAGCAGTGAGTCGGCAATCGCCTATGGCTACACCTTC.

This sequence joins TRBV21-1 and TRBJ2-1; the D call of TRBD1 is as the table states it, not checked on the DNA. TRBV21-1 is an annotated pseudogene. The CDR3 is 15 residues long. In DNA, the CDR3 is TGTGCCAGCATGACGGGACAGGCAAACCACAATGAGCAGTTCTTC. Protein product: CASMTGQANHNEQFF.

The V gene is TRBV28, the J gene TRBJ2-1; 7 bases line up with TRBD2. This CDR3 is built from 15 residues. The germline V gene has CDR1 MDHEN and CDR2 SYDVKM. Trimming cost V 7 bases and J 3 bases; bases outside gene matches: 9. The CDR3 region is CASTLTSDFYNEQFF. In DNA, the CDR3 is TGTGCCAGCACCCTCACTAGCGATTTCTACAATGAGCAGTTCTTC.

Here the CDR3 reads CASSGSSVSSDEQYF. CDR3 coding DNA: TGTGCCAGTAGTGGATCTAGCGTGTCGTCCGACGAGCAGTACTTC. The chain is built from TRBV19 and TRBJ2-7; D possibly corresponds to TRBD2 (6 bases). This CDR3 is built from 15 residues. The germline CDR1 and CDR2 sequences are LNHDA and SQIVND (reference sequence). Between the trimmed V and J ends, which lost 5 bases and 5 bases, there was a span of 19 bases.

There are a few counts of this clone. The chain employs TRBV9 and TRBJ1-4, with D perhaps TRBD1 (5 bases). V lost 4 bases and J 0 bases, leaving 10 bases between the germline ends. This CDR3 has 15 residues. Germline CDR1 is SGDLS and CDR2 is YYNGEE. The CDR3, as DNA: TGTGCCAGCAGCTTCCAGGGTGCAACTAATGAAAAACTGTTTTTT. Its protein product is CASSFQGATNEKLFF.

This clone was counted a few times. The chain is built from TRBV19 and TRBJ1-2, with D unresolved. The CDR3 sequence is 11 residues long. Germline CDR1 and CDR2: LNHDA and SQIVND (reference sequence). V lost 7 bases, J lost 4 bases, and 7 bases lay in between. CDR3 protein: CASNRGYGYTF. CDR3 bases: TGTGCCAGTAACCGGGGCTATGGCTACACCTTC.

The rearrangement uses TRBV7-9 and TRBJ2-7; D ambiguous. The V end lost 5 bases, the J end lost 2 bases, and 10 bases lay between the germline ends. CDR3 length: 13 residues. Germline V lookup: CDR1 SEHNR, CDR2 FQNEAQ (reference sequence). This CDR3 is CASSPVSTYEQYF. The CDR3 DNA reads TGTGCCAGCAGCCCGGTTTCGACCTACGAGCAGTACTTC.

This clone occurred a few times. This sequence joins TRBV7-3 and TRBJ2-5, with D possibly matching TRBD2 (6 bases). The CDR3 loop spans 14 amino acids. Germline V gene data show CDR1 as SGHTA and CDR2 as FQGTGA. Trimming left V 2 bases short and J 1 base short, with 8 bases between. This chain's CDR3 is CASSLFGGQETQYF. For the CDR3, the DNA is TGTGCCAGCAGCTTATTCGGGGGCCAAGAGACCCAGTACTTC.

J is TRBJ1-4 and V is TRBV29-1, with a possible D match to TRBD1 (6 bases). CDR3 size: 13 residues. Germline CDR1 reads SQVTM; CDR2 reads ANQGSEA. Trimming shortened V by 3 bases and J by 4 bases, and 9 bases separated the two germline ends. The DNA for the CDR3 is TGCAGCGTTGATGGGGGCGGTAATGAAAAACTGTTTTTT. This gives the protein CSVDGGGNEKLFF.

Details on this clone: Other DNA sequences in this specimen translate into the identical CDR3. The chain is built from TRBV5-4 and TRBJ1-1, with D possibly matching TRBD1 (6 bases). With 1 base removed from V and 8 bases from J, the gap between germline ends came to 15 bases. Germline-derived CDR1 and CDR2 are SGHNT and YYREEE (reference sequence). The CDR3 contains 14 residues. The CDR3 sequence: CASSLSQGMLEAFF. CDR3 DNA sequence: TGTGCCAGCAGCTTGTCTCAGGGGATGCTGGAAGCTTTCTTT. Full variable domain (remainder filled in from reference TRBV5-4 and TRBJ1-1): ETGVTQSPTHLIKTRGQQVTLRCSSQSGHNTVSWYQQALGQGPQFIFQYYREEENGRGNFPPRFSGLQFPNYSSELNVNALELDDSALYLCASSLSQGMLEAFFGQGTRLTVV.

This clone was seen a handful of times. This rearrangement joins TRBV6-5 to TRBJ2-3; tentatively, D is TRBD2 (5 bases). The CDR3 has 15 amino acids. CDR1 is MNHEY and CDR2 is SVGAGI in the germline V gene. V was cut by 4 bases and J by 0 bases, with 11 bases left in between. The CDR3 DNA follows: TGTGCCAGCAGTTTTACTAGTGCTAGCACAGATACGCAGTATTTT. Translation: CASSFTSASTDTQYF.

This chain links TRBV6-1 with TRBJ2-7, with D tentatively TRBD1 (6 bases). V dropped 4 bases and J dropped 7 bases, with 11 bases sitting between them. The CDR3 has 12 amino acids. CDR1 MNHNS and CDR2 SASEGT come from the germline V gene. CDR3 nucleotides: TGTGCCAGCAGTGGGACGAGGGGGGAGCAGTACTTC. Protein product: CASSGTRGEQYF.

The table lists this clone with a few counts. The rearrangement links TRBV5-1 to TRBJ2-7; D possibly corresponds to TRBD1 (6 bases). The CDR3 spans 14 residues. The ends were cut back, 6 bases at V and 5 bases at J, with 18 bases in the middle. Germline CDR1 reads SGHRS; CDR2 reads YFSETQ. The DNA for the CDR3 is TGCGCCAGCACCGAGGGGACAAGTACCCACGAGCAGTACTTC. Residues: CASTEGTSTHEQYF.

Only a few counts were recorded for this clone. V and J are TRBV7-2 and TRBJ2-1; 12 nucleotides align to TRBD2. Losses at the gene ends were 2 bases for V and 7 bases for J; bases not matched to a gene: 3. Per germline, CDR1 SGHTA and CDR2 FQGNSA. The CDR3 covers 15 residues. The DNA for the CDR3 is TGTGCCAGCAGCTTACTAGCGGGAGGGCCAAATGAGCAGTTCTTC. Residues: CASSLLAGGPNEQFF.

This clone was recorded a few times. This chain's CDR3 is CASSLAGTGELFF. The CDR3 nucleotides are TGTGCCAGCAGCTTGGCCGGGACCGGGGAGCTGTTTTTT. The chain employs TRBV5-6 and TRBJ2-2; unclear D gene. Trimming left V 0 bases short and J 5 bases short, with 5 bases between. CDR3 length: 13 residues. Germline assignment: CDR1 SGHDT and CDR2 YYEEEE.

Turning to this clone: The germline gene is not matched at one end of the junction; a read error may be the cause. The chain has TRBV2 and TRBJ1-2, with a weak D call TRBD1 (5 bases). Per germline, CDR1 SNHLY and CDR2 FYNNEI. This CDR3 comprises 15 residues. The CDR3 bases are TGTGCCAGCAGGGAAGAGAGGACACCAAACTATGGCTACACCTTC. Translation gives CASREERTPNYGYTF.

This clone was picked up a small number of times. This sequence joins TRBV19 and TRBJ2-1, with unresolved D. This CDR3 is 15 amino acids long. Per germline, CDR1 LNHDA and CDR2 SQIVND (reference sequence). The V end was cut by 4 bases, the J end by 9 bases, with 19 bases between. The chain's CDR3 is CASSTPGHRRSEQFF. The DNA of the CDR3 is TGTGCCAGTAGTACCCCCGGTCACCGGCGGAGTGAGCAGTTCTTC.

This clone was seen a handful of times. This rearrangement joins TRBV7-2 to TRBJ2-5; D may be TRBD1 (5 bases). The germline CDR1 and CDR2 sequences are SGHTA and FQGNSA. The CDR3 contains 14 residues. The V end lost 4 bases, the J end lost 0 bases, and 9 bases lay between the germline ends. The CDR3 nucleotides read TGTGCCAGCAGCTCCAGGGTTTACCAAGAGACCCAGTACTTC. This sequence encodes CASSSRVYQETQYF.

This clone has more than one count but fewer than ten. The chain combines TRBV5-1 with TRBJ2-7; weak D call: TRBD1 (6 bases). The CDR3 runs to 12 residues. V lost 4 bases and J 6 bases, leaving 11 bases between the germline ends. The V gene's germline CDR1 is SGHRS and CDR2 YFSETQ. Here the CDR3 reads CASSGTGSEQYF. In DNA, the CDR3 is TGCGCCAGCAGCGGAACAGGGTCCGAGCAGTACTTC. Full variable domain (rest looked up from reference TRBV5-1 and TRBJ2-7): KAGVTQTPRYLIKTRGQQVTLSCSPISGHRSVSWYQQTPGQGLQFLFEYFSETQRNKGNFPGRFSGRQFSNSRSEMNVSTLELGDSALYLCASSGTGSEQYFGPGTRLTVT.

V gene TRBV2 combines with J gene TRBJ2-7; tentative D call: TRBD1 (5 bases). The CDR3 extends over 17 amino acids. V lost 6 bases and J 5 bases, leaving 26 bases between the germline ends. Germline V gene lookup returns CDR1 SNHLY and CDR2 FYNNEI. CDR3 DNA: TGTGCCAGCAGGTGGCGGTTAATAGGCCAGGGTGACCACGAGCAGTACTTC. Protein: CASRWRLIGQGDHEQYF.

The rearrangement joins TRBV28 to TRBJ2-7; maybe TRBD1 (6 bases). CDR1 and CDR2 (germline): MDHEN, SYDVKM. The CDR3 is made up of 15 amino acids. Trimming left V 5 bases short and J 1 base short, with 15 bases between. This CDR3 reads CASSITGKLSYEQYF. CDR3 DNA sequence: TGTGCCAGCAGTATAACAGGGAAGTTATCCTACGAGCAGTACTTC.

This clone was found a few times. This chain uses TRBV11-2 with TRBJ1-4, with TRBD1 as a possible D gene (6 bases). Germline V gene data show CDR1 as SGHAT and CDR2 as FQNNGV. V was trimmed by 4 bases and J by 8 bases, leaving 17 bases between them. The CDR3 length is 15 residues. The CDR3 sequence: CASSSTTGSGEKLFF. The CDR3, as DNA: TGTGCCAGCAGCTCGACGACAGGTTCGGGAGAAAAACTGTTTTTT.

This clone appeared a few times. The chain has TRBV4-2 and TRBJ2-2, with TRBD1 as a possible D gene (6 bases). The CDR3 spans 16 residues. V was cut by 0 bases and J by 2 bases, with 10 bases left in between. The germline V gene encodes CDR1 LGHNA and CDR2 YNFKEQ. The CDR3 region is CASSQETGRNTGELFF. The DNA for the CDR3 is TGTGCCAGCAGCCAAGAAACAGGGAGAAACACCGGGGAGCTGTTTTTT.

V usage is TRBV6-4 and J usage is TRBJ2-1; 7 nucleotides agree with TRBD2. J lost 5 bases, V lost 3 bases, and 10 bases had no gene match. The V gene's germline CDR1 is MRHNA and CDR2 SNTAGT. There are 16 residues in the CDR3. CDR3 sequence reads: CASSEQRLAAHNEQFF. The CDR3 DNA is TGTGCCAGCAGTGAACAAAGGCTAGCGGCCCACAATGAGCAGTTCTTC.

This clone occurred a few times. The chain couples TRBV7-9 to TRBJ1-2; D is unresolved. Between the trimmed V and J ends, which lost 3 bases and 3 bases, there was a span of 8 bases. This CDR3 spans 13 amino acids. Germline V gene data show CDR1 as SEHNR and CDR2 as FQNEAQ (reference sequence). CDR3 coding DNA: TGTGCCAGCAGCTTCCCTTCGGACTATGGCTACACCTTC. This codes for CASSFPSDYGYTF.

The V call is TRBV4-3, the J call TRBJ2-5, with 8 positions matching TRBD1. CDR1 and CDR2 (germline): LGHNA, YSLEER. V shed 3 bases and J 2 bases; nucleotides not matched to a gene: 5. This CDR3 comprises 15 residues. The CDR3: CASSQEDRGQETQYF. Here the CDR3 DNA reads TGCGCCAGCAGCCAGGAAGACAGGGGACAAGAGACCCAGTACTTC.

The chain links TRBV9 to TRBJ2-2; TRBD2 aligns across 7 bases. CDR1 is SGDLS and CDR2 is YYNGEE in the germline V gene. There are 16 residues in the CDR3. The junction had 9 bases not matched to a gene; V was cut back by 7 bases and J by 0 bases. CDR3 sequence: CASGGLETSNTGELFF. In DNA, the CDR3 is TGTGCCAGCGGTGGACTAGAAACCTCGAACACCGGGGAGCTGTTTTTT.

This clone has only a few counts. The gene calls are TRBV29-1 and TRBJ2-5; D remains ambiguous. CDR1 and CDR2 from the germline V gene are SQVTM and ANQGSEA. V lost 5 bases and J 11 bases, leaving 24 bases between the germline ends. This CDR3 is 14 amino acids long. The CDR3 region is CSVSPPASAREQYF. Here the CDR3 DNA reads TGCAGCGTTTCACCCCCGGCAAGCGCCCGAGAGCAGTACTTC.

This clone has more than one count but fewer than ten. The CDR3 region is CASSQLRGAKNIQYF. In DNA form, the CDR3 reads TGTGCCAGCAGCCAACTCAGGGGAGCCAAAAACATTCAGTACTTC. V and J are TRBV14 and TRBJ2-4; possible D gene TRBD1, 6 bases. V lost 2 bases and J lost 0, with 8 bases in between. This CDR3 contains 15 residues. The germline V gene has CDR1 SGHDN and CDR2 FVKESK.

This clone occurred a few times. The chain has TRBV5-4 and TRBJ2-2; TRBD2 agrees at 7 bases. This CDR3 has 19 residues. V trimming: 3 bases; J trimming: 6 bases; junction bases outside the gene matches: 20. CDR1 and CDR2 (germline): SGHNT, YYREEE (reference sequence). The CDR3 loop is CASSSGILLAGSGAGELFF. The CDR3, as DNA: TGTGCCAGCAGCTCGGGGATATTATTAGCGGGCTCAGGCGCCGGGGAGCTGTTTTTT.

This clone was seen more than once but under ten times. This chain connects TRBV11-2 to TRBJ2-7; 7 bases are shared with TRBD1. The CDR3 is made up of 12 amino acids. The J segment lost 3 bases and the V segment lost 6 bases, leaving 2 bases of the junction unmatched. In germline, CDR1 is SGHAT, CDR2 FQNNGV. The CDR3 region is CASRYRGYEQYF. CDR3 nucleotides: TGTGCCAGCAGATACAGGGGCTACGAGCAGTACTTC.

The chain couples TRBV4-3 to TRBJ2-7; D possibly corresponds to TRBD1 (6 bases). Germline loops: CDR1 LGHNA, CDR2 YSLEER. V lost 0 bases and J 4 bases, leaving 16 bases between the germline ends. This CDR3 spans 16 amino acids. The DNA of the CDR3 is TGCGCCAGCAGCCAAGATGTCAGGGGTTTAGTATACGAGCAGTACTTC. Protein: CASSQDVRGLVYEQYF.